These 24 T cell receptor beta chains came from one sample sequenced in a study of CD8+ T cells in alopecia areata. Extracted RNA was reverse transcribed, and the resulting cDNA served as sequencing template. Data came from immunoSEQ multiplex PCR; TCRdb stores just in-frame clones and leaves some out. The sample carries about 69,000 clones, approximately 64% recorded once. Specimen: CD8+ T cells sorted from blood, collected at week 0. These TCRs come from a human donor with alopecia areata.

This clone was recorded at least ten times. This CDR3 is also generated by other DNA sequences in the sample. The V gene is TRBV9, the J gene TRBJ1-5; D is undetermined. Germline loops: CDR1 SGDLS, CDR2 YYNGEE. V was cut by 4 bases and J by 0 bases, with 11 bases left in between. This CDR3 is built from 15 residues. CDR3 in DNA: TGTGCCAGCAGCCCGAGCGGGTATAGCAATCAGCCCCAGCATTTT. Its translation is CASSPSGYSNQPQHF.

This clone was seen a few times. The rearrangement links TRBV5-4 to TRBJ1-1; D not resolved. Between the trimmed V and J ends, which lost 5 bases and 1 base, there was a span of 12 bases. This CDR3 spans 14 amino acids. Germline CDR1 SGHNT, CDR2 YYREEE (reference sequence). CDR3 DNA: TGTGCCAGCAGTATAGAGGCAGGGAACACTGAAGCTTTCTTT. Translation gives CASSIEAGNTEAFF.

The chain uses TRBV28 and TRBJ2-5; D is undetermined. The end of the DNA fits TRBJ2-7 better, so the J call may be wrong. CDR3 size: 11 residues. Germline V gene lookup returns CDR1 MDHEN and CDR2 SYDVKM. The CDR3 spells CASSADYEQYF. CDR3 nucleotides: TGTGCCAGCAGTGCAGACTACGAGCAGTACTTC.

The CDR3 sequence is CASSHGLDDEQYF. The CDR3 DNA reads TGTGCCAGCAGCCACGGACTGGACGACGAGCAGTACTTC. The chain uses TRBV5-6 and TRBJ2-7, with a possible D match to TRBD2 (5 bases). The CDR3 runs 13 residues. The germline gives CDR1 SGHDT, CDR2 YYEEEE. The V gene lost 4 bases and the J gene lost 5 bases, with 13 bases spanning the gap.

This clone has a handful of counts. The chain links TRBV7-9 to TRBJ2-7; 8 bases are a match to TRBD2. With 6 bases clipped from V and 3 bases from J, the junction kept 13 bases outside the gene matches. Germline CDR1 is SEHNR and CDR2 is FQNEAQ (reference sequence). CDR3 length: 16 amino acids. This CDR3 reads CASSIAGKGVLYEQYF. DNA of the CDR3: TGTGCCAGCAGTATAGCGGGGAAAGGGGTACTCTACGAGCAGTACTTC. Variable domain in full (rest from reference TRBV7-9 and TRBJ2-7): DTGVSQNPRHKITKRGQNVTFRCDPISEHNRLYWYRQTLGQGPEFLTYFQNEAQLEKSRLLSDRFSAERPKGSFSTLEIQRTEQGDSAMYLCASSIAGKGVLYEQYFGPGTRLTVT.

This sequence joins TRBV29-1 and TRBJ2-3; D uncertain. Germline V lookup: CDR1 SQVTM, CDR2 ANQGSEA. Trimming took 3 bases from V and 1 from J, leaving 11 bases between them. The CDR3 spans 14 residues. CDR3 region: CSVDITSGTDTQYF. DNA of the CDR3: TGCAGCGTTGATATTACTTCTGGCACAGATACGCAGTATTTT.

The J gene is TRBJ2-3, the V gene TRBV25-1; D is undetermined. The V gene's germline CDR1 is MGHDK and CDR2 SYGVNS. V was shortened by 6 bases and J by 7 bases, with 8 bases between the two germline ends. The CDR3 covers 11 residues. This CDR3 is CASSAANTQYF. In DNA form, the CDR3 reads TGTGCCAGCAGCGCGGCGAATACGCAGTATTTT.

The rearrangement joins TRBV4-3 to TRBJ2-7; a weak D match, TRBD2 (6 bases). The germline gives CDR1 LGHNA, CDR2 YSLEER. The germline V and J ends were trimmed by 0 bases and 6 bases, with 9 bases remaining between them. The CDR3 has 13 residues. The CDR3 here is CASSQDGGFEQYF. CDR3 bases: TGCGCCAGCAGCCAAGATGGAGGGTTCGAGCAGTACTTC.

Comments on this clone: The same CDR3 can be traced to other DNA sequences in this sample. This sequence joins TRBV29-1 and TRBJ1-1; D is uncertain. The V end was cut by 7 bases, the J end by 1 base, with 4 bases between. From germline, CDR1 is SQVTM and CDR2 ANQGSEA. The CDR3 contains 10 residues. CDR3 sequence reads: CSGANTEAFF. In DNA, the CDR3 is TGCAGCGGTGCGAACACTGAAGCTTTCTTT.

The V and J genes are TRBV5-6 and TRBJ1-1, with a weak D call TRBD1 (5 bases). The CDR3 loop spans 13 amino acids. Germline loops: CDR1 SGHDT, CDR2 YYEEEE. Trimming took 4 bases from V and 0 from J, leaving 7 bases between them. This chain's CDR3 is CASSLTVNTEAFF. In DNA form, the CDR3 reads TGTGCCAGCAGCCTGACAGTGAACACTGAAGCTTTCTTT.

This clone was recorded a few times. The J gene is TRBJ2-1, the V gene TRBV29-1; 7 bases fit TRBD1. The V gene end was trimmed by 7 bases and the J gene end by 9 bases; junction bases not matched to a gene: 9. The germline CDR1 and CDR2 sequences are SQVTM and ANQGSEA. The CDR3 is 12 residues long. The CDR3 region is CSARDSRPEQFF. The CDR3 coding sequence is TGCAGCGCACGGGACAGTCGTCCTGAGCAGTTCTTC.

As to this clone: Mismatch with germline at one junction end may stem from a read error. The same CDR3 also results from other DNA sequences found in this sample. The CDR3 here is CASSVGAARNYNEQFF. As DNA, the CDR3 is TGTGCCAGCAGCGTGGGGGCAGCGCGCAACTACAATGAACAGTTCTTC. The chain couples TRBV9 to TRBJ2-1; D is perhaps TRBD1 (6 bases). Germline values: CDR1 SGDLS, CDR2 YYNGEE. This CDR3 is built from 16 residues.

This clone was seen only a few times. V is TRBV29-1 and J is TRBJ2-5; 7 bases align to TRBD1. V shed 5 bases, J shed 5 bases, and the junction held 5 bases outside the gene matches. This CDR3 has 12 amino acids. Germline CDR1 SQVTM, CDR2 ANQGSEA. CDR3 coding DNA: TGCAGCGTTATTGACAGGGAGGAGACCCAGTACTTC. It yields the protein CSVIDREETQYF.

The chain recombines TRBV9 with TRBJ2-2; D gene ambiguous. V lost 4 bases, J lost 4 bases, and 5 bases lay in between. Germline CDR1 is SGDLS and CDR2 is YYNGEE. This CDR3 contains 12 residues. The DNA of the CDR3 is TGTGCCAGCAGCCCACGCACCGGGGAGCTGTTTTTT. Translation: CASSPRTGELFF.

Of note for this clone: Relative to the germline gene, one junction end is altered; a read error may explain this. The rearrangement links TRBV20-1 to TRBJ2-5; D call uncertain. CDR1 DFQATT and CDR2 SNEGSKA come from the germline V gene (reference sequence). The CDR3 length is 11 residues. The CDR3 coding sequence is TGCAGTGCGAGAGTGCCCGAGACCCAGTACTTC. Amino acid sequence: CSARVPETQYF.

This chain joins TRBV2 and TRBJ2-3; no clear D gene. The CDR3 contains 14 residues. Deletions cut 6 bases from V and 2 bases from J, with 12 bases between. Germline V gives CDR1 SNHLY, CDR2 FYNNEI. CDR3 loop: CASSRAIITDTQYF. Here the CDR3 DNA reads TGTGCCAGCAGCCGGGCTATAATCACAGATACGCAGTATTTT.

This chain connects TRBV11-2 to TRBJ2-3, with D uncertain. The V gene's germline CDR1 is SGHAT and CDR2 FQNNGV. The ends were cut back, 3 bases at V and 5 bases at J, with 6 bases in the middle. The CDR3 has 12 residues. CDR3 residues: CASSFTQDTQYF. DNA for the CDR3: TGTGCCAGCAGCTTTACGCAAGATACGCAGTATTTT.

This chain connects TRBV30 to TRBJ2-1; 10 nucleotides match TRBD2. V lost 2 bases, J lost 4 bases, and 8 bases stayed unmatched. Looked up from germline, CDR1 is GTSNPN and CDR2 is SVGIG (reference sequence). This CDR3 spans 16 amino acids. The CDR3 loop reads CAWSIEGLAYYNEQFF. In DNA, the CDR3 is TGTGCCTGGAGTATTGAGGGACTAGCGTATTACAATGAGCAGTTCTTC.

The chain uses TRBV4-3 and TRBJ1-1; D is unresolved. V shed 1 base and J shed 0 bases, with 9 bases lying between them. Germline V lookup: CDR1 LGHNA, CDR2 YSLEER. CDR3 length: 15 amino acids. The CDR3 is CASSQAGVLNTEAFF. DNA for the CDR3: TGCGCCAGCAGCCAAGCGGGCGTGTTGAACACTGAAGCTTTCTTT.

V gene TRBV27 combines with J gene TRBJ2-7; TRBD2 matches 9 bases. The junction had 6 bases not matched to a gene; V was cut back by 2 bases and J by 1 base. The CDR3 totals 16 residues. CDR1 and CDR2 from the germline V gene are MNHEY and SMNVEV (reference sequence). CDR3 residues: CASSLAGGPISYEQYF. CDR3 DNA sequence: TGTGCCAGCAGTTTAGCGGGAGGGCCTATTTCCTACGAGCAGTACTTC.

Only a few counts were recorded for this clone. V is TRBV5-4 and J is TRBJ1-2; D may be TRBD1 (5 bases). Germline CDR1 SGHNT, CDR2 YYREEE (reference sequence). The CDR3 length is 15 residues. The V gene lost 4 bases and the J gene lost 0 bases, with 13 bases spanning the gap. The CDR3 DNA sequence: TGTGCCAGCAGCCCCCAAGGGGAGCCTAACTATGGCTACACCTTC. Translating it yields CASSPQGEPNYGYTF.

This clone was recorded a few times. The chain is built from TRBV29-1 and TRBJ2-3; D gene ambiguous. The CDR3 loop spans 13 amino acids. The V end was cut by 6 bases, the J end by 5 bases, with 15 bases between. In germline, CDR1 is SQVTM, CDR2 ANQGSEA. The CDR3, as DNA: TGCAGCGTCCGGCCGCGAAAAGGAGATACGCAGTATTTT. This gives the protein CSVRPRKGDTQYF.

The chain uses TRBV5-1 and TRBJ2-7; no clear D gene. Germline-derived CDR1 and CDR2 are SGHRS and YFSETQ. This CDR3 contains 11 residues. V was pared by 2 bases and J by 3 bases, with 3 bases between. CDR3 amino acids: CASSLNYEQYF. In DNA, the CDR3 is TGCGCCAGCAGCTTAAACTACGAGCAGTACTTC.

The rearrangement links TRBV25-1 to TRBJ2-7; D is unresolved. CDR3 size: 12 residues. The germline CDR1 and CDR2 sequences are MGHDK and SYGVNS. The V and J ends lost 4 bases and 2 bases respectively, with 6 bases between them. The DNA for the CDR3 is TGTGCCAGCAGTGTCGTGGCCTACGAGCAGTACTTC. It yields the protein CASSVVAYEQYF.